Listed below are T cell receptor beta chains from one sample, sequenced in a study of cytomegalovirus exposure and HLA in healthy donors. Measured with immunoSEQ multiplex PCR; TCRdb has only the in-frame clones, and not every one. The data show approximately 200,000 clones, roughly 85% seen once. Specimen: PBMCs. These receptors were taken from a woman aged 45-59 years in good health and CMV-seronegative. The CDR3 runs from the conserved cysteine through the conserved F or W. A D gene is named only where the DNA matches it firmly. A row's size may be missing; if present it is once, few, many or a size class.

V gene: TRBV7-9
clone size: -
J gene: TRBJ1-1
D gene: -
CDR3 length: 14
CDR3 protein: CASRLTGSNTEAFF
CDR3 DNA: TGTGCCAGCAGGCTAACAGGGAGTAACACTGAAGCTTTCTTT

V gene: TRBV5-1
clone size: -
J gene: TRBJ1-6
D gene: TRBD1
CDR3 length: 15
CDR3 protein: CASSPGDRERTPLHF
CDR3 DNA: TGCGCCAGCAGCCCAGGCGACAGGGAAAGGACACCCCTCCACTTT

V gene: TRBV9
clone size: few
J gene: TRBJ2-1
D gene: TRBD2
CDR3 length: 16
CDR3 protein: CASSASGGATYNEQFF
CDR3 DNA: TGTGCCAGCAGTGCTTCGGGGGGGGCCACCTACAATGAGCAGTTCTTC

V gene: TRBV5-1
clone size: -
J gene: TRBJ1-6
D gene: TRBD1
CDR3 length: 14
CDR3 protein: CASSLQDRNSPLHF
CDR3 DNA: TGCGCCAGCAGCTTACAGGACAGGAATTCACCCCTCCACTTT

V gene: TRBV6-6
clone size: -
J gene: TRBJ1-4
D gene: -
CDR3 length: 13
CDR3 protein: CASSYSQAEKLFF
CDR3 DNA: TGTGCCAGCAGTTACTCACAGGCTGAAAAACTGTTTTTT

V gene: TRBV6-1
clone size: -
J gene: TRBJ1-5
D gene: -
CDR3 length: 16
CDR3 protein: CASSDLQGRFDQPQHF
CDR3 DNA: TGTGCCAGCAGTGACTTACAGGGTAGGTTTGATCAGCCCCAGCATTTT

V gene: TRBV28
clone size: -
J gene: TRBJ2-2
D gene: TRBD2
CDR3 length: 15
CDR3 protein: CASSFLREGTGELFF
CDR3 DNA: TGTGCCAGCAGTTTCCTCAGGGAGGGCACCGGGGAGCTGTTTTTT

V gene: TRBV7-2
clone size: few
J gene: TRBJ2-5
D gene: TRBD2
CDR3 length: 12
CDR3 protein: CASSPWGGTQYF
CDR3 DNA: TGTGCCAGCAGCCCCTGGGGGGGGACCCAGTACTTC

V gene: TRBV30
clone size: -
J gene: TRBJ1-1
D gene: TRBD1
CDR3 length: 13
CDR3 protein: CAWSSDRATEAFF
CDR3 DNA: TGTGCCTGGAGTTCCGACAGGGCCACTGAAGCTTTCTTT

V gene: TRBV5-5
clone size: -
J gene: TRBJ1-2
D gene: TRBD1
CDR3 length: 12
CDR3 protein: CASSFDRVGYTF
CDR3 DNA: TGTGCCAGCAGCTTCGACAGGGTCGGCTACACCTTC

V gene: TRBV28
clone size: once
J gene: TRBJ2-7
D gene: TRBD1
CDR3 length: 13
CDR3 protein: CAARDRVSYEQYF
CDR3 DNA: TGTGCCGCCCGGGACAGGGTATCCTACGAGCAGTACTTC

V gene: TRBV11-3
clone size: -
J gene: TRBJ1-3
D gene: -
CDR3 length: 13
CDR3 protein: CASSLSSGNTIYF
CDR3 DNA: TGTGCCAGCAGCTTGAGCTCTGGAAACACCATATATTTT

V gene: TRBV19
clone size: -
J gene: TRBJ1-1
D gene: -
CDR3 length: 14
CDR3 protein: CASSIPGPGTEAFF
CDR3 DNA: TGTGCCAGTAGTATTCCCGGTCCGGGGACTGAAGCTTTCTTT

V gene: TRBV11-3
clone size: -
J gene: TRBJ2-5
D gene: TRBD1
CDR3 length: 16
CDR3 protein: CASSFWVGTGRETQYF
CDR3 DNA: TGTGCCAGCAGCTTTTGGGTGGGGACAGGGAGGGAGACCCAGTACTTC

V gene: TRBV19
clone size: -
J gene: TRBJ1-5
D gene: TRBD1
CDR3 length: 16
CDR3 protein: CASSSQGARLGQPQHF
CDR3 DNA: TGTGCCAGTAGTTCTCAGGGGGCCCGACTGGGTCAGCCCCAGCATTTT

V gene: TRBV10-3
clone size: -
J gene: TRBJ2-7
D gene: TRBD2
CDR3 length: 16
CDR3 protein: CAISESVAGGPHEQYF
CDR3 DNA: TGTGCCATCAGTGAGTCTGTAGCGGGAGGGCCACACGAGCAGTACTTC

V gene: TRBV7-3
clone size: -
J gene: TRBJ2-7
D gene: TRBD2
CDR3 length: 13
CDR3 protein: CASGRGRGYEQYF
CDR3 DNA: TGTGCCAGCGGACGGGGGAGGGGCTACGAGCAGTACTTC